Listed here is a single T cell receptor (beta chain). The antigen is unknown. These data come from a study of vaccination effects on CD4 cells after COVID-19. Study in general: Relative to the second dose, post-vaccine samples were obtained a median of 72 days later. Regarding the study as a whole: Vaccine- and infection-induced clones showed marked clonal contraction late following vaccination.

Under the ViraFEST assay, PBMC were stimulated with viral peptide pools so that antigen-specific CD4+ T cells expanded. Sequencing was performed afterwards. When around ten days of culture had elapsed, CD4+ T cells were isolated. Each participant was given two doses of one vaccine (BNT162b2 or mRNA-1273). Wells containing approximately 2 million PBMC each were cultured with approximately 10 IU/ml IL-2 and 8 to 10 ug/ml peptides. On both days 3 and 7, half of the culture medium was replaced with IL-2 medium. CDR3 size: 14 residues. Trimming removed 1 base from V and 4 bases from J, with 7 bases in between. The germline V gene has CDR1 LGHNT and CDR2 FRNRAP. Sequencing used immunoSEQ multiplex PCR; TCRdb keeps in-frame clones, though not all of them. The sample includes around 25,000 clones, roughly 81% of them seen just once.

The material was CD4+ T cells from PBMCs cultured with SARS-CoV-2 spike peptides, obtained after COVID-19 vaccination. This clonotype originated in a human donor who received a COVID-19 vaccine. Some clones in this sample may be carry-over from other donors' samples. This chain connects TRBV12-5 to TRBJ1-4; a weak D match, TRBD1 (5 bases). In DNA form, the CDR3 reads TGTGCTAGTGGTTTGGGGGGCTATAATGAAAAACTGTTTTTT. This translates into CASGLGGYNEKLFF.